These 8 T cell receptor beta chains share one sample of origin, sequenced in a study of T cells after yellow fever vaccination. MiXCR, run by TCRdb on the 5' RACE reads, gives a single entry per CDR3 protein. The sample holds fewer than 350,000 distinct CDR3 sequences; 3.6% are singletons and the top ten take 23%. Specimen: PBMCs, collected on the day of the yellow fever booster vaccination. The receptors originated from a man aged 18 to 30 who received the YFV17D yellow fever vaccine.

J is TRBJ1-4 and V is TRBV20-1; 7 nucleotides agree with TRBD1. J gave up 5 bases and V 1 base, and 1 base lay outside the gene matches. This CDR3 comprises 13 residues. Germline V gene sequence: CDR1 DFQATT, CDR2 SNEGSKA (reference sequence). Here the CDR3 DNA reads TGCAGTGCTAGAGCAGGGGGGAATGAAAAACTGTTTTTT. Translating it yields CSARAGGNEKLFF.

This clonotype has at least ten counts. This chain joins TRBV20-1 and TRBJ1-5; D is uncertain. Germline assignment: CDR1 DFQATT and CDR2 SNEGSKA (reference sequence). V lost 6 bases, J lost 4 bases, and 16 bases lay in between. The CDR3 length is 14 residues. As DNA, the CDR3 is TGCAGTGCGGAGAAATCGGTGTCTAATCAGCCCCAGCATTTT. Its translation is CSAEKSVSNQPQHF.

This clonotype was seen at least ten times. Here the CDR3 reads CASSYYYGQGDSPLHF. CDR3 DNA: TGTGCCAGCAGTTACTACTACGGACAGGGAGATTCACCCCTCCACTTT. The rearrangement links TRBV6-5 to TRBJ1-6; 8 bases fit TRBD1. Trimming cost V 1 base and J 8 bases; bases outside gene matches: 7. The CDR3 is 16 residues long. Germline V lookup: CDR1 MNHEY, CDR2 SVGAGI.

This clonotype was picked up many times. The junction and the germline gene differ at one end; a read error may be behind it. V gene TRBV5-1 combines with J gene TRBJ2-3, with D possibly TRBD2 on 5 matching bases. In germline, CDR1 is SGHRS, CDR2 YFSETQ. This CDR3 contains 12 residues. The CDR3: CASSLAGDTQYF. The CDR3 coding sequence is TGTGCCAGCAGTTTGGCGGGAGATACGCAGTATTTT.

This clonotype was seen only a few times. The chain couples TRBV28 to TRBJ1-6; D is possibly TRBD1 (6 bases). CDR1 and CDR2 from the germline V gene are MDHEN and SYDVKM. V lost 0 bases and J lost 7, with 13 bases in between. This CDR3 has 16 amino acids. The CDR3 sequence is CASSLWVGGPNSPLHF. Written as DNA, the CDR3 is TGTGCCAGCAGTTTATGGGTCGGGGGGCCGAATTCACCCCTCCACTTT.

This clonotype has a handful of counts. This chain connects TRBV6-5 to TRBJ1-5; 8 nucleotides line up with TRBD1. J lost 4 bases, V lost 6 bases, and 8 bases had no gene match. Germline V lookup: CDR1 MNHEY, CDR2 SVGAGI. The CDR3 extends over 15 amino acids. DNA for the CDR3: TGTGCCAGCAGGCCCCAGGGGGCTTGGAATCAGCCCCAGCATTTT. It is translated as CASRPQGAWNQPQHF.

The chain couples TRBV5-1 to TRBJ1-2, with a tentative D call TRBD1 (6 bases). Germline lookup yields CDR1 SGHRS and CDR2 YFSETQ. This CDR3 contains 13 residues. V shed 5 bases and J shed 8 bases, with 16 bases lying between them. CDR3 in DNA: TGCGCCAGCAGTTCAACAGGGCCCAGGGGCTACACCTTC. Protein sequence: CASSSTGPRGYTF.

This clonotype has just a few counts. The rearrangement links TRBV19 to TRBJ2-5, with D unresolved. This CDR3 contains 14 residues. CDR1 is LNHDA, CDR2 SQIVND, per germline (reference sequence). Trimming took off 5 bases at V and 6 bases at J, with 16 bases between the two ends. CDR3 DNA: TGTGCCAGTAGTCCTTACCAGGAACCTAAGACCCAGTACTTC. Its protein is CASSPYQEPKTQYF. Full variable domain (outside the CDR3, taken from reference TRBV19 and TRBJ2-5): DGGITQSPKYLFRKEGQNVTLSCEQNLNHDAMYWYRQDPGQGLRLIYYSQIVNDFQKGDIAEGYSVSREKKESFPLTVTSAQKNPTAFYLCASSPYQEPKTQYFGPGTRLLVL.